The subject of this entry is one T cell receptor beta chain. Repertoires were generated with immunoSEQ multiplex PCR, while TCRdb's copy carries only in-frame clones and drops some. The sample has around 22,000 clones; around 83% are singletons. The data stem from a study of control samples from healthy donors and cancer patients. Germline V CDR1 and CDR2: SGDLS, YYNGEE. This CDR3 contains 15 residues. Trimming cost V 0 bases and J 7 bases, with 14 bases left between them. The sequence came from a man aged 55 to 70 with head and neck cancer. Specimen: PBMCs. The chain has TRBV9 and TRBJ1-5; possible D gene TRBD1, 5 bases. CDR3 region: CASSVGSGIGQPQHF. In nucleotides, the CDR3 is TGTGCCAGCAGCGTAGGGTCAGGGATAGGACAGCCCCAGCATTTT.